The T cell receptor beta chain described here comes from a study of blood T cell repertoires in COVID-19 (TCRdb year 2020). Notes on the research overall: Collaborator samples came from the United States, Italy and Spain and covered acute and convalescent phases of COVID-19. The prospective study material was composed of cDNA or gDNA derived from T cells, B-cell-depleted T cells, or PBMCs. Subjects who had been exposed to COVID-19, were actively infected with it, or had recovered from it provided the deeply sampled blood TCRbeta repertoires that made up the dataset. The repertoires were released in a freely available public database intended as a resource for research on the immune response to SARS-CoV-2. Samples came from the ongoing ImmuneRACE study (first 160 participants) plus 1,254 subjects from 6 global collaborators. Nearly every sample came with metadata listing a de-identified subject ID, COVID-19 status, age in years and sex. Where HLA class I and class II types were available, the types were taken from metadata supplied by the sample provider, not from assay-based typing.

This clone was seen just once. Its binding antigen is unknown. Base quality data are lacking; no much larger clone is found one base away. The immunoSEQ Assay, a bias-controlled multiplex PCR, was used to amplify TCRbeta CDR3 regions from genomic DNA. The authors processed their data as follows. Within the assay, amplification of reference gene primers was used to estimate how many nucleated cells each sample contained. To quantify the absolute abundance of each unique TCRbeta CDR3 rearrangement, sequence reads were collapsed and filtered. Productive Simpson clonality was computed per sample as the square root of Simpson's diversity index over productive rearrangements. As stored in TCRdb, this immuneACCESS dataset retains in-frame rearrangements with V and J assigned. A fraction of the clones does not appear; measured against another copy, unresolved V genes explain less than half of the discrepancy, and the remainder lacks a known reason. V and J calls and clone size are those listed in that table; D and trimming were worked out from the DNA. This sample comprises some 82,000 clones, 80% to 90% of them detected only once. Roughly two fifths of the sample rests with the top ten.

The CDR3 has 14 amino acids, counting the end cysteine and phenylalanine. Only the CDR3 part of the read is kept: 42 bases, read in frame from the first base. CDR1 is given as LGHDT and CDR2 as YNNKEL, both from the germline V gene (reference sequence). Between the V and J ends, shortened by 1 base and 5 bases respectively, the junction contains 10 bases. Whole blood was collected in K2EDTA tubes by collaborating institutions according to the institutions' own protocols. For TCRbeta analysis, collaborators shipped samples as frozen whole blood, isolated PBMCs, or DNA extracted from either of those sample types. Overall study results and their limits: The quantity of clinical and demographic metadata differed by source and by participant and was supplied without curation.

The sequence derives from a man at least 80 years old with active or convalescent COVID-19. The material sequenced was peripheral blood. The V gene is TRBV3-1 (or the pseudogene TRBV3-2) and the J gene is TRBJ2-3; the D gene is possibly TRBD2, with 6 bases matching. The CDR3 loop reads CASSQVGGRDTQYF. The nucleotide sequence is given as TGTGCCAGCAGCCAAGTTGGAGGGCGAGATACGCAGTATTTT.